This TCR beta chain was recovered during a study of radiation and T cells in renal cell carcinoma. Specified time point: blood 2 weeks post-SBRT. Indicated treatment: 15 Gy SBRT to primary tumor, nephrectomy 4 weeks later. Radiation-treated patients gave blood at baseline, week 2 and week 4. Measured with immunoSEQ multiplex PCR; TCRdb has only the in-frame clones, and not every one. In the table there are roughly 130,000 clones, more than 75% of which are singletons. Trimming at V came to 3 bases and at J to 0 bases, leaving 9 bases not matched to a gene. The CDR3 contains 17 residues. From germline, CDR1 is SGHDT and CDR2 YYEEEE. Turning to this clone: Antigen: not known.

Whole-study findings and limits: Top tumor clonotypes rose in blood 2 weeks post-radiation, then contracted. No pretreatment tumor biopsies were available for baseline clonotypes.

Here the sequenced sample was blood, taken from a patient whose treatment included radiotherapy and nephrectomy. The chain employs TRBV5-6 and TRBJ2-5; TRBD1 agrees at 9 bases. This sequence originates from a woman between 70 and 85 years old with renal cell carcinoma. For the CDR3, the DNA is TGTGCCAGCAGCTCGTCGGGACAGGGCGTATACCAAGAGACCCAGTACTTC. Its protein is CASSSSGQGVYQETQYF. The whole variable domain, filled in from reference TRBV5-6 and TRBJ2-5, reads DAGVTQSPTHLIKTRGQQVTLRCSPKSGHDTVSWYQQALGQGPQFIFQYYEEEERQRGNFPDRFSGHQFPNYSSELNVNALLLGDSALYLCASSSSGQGVYQETQYFGPGTRLLVL.